The 8 T cell receptor beta chains presented below share a single source sample, sequenced in a study of T-cell reconstitution after alpha-beta-depleted transplantation in children. It was with unique molecular identifiers that the TCRbeta library was prepared. TCRdb ran MiXCR on the PCR reads and lists one entry per CDR3 protein. The table shows fewer than 20,000 distinct CDR3 sequences, with roughly 5.3% occurring only once. The source was PBMCs, collected before TCRalphabeta/CD19-depleted stem cell transplant. These receptors originate from a boy between 10 and 17 years old with acute lymphoblastic leukemia, due to receive a stem cell transplant.

This clonotype has at least ten counts. The rearrangement links TRBV5-1 to TRBJ2-3; 9 bases line up with TRBD2. The CDR3 sequence is 15 residues long. Per germline, CDR1 SGHRS and CDR2 YFSETQ. V lost 4 bases and J lost 4; bases outside the gene matches: 7. The CDR3 is CASSTSGGGADTQYF. The CDR3 nucleotides are TGCGCCAGCAGCACCTCGGGCGGGGGGGCAGATACGCAGTATTTT.

There are many counts of this clonotype. This chain uses TRBV20-1 with TRBJ2-7; D is possibly TRBD1 or TRBD2 (5 bases each). Trimming removed 0 bases from V and 0 bases from J, with 12 bases in between. CDR1 DFQATT and CDR2 SNEGSKA come from the germline V gene (reference sequence). The CDR3 length is 15 residues. CDR3 in amino acids: CSARDFGGYSYEQYF. The CDR3 coding sequence is TGCAGTGCTAGAGATTTTGGGGGTTACTCCTACGAGCAGTACTTC.

This clonotype was recorded at least ten times. This chain connects TRBV5-1 to TRBJ2-3, with 9 bases aligning to TRBD2. CDR1 is SGHRS, CDR2 YFSETQ, per germline. The ends lost 4 bases at V and 0 bases at J; junction bases unmatched: 6. CDR3 length: 16 residues. CDR3 nucleotides: TGCGCCAGCAGCCCCACTAGCGGGTCTAGCACAGATACGCAGTATTTT. Protein product: CASSPTSGSSTDTQYF.

This clonotype was counted many times. This chain links TRBV28 with TRBJ2-7, with 11 positions matching TRBD2. CDR3 length: 14 amino acids. Germline V gene data show CDR1 as MDHEN and CDR2 as SYDVKM. The V segment lost 8 bases and the J segment 5 bases; nucleotides outside the gene matches: 8. The CDR3 DNA follows: TGTGCCAGCGTTCCTAGCGGGAGGAACCACGAGCAGTACTTC. It is translated as CASVPSGRNHEQYF.

This clonotype was picked up many times. This chain connects TRBV14 to TRBJ1-2; 7 bases are shared with TRBD1. Losses at the gene ends were 4 bases for V and 5 bases for J; bases not matched to a gene: 10. CDR3 size: 15 residues. Per germline, CDR1 SGHDN and CDR2 FVKESK. In nucleotides, the CDR3 is TGTGCCAGCAGCCCCTACACAGGGGTTTGGTATGGCTACACCTTC. It is translated as CASSPYTGVWYGYTF. Using reference TRBV14 and TRBJ1-2 for the parts outside the CDR3, the full variable domain is EAGVTQFPSHSVIEKGQTVTLRCDPISGHDNLYWYRRVMGKEIKFLLHFVKESKQDESGMPNNRFLAERTGGTYSTLKVQPAELEDSGVYFCASSPYTGVWYGYTFGSGTRLTVV.

By share of the sample, this clonotype is medium-sized. As DNA, the CDR3 is TGTGCCAGCAGTGTAAGCCAGATTCCGCCACCCGATACGCAGTATTTT. Its translation: CASSVSQIPPPDTQYF. The chain links TRBV28 to TRBJ2-3; the D is unclear. V lost 5 bases, J lost 6 bases, and 21 bases lay in between. Germline CDR1 MDHEN, CDR2 SYDVKM. CDR3 size: 16 residues.

In this sample, this clonotype turned up many times. One junction end does not reproduce the germline sequence, and a read error may be involved. The rearrangement links TRBV6-5 to TRBJ2-3; D unclear. The germline V gene has CDR1 MNHEY and CDR2 SVGAGI. The CDR3 is 14 residues long. The CDR3 is CASSDSVWRDTQYF. The CDR3 region has the DNA TGTGCCAGCAGTGACTCGGTGTGGAGAGATACGCAGTATTTT.

Ten or more counts support this clonotype. The chain links TRBV12-3 or TRBV12-4 to TRBJ1-1, with D tentatively TRBD1 (5 bases). The CDR3 sequence is 12 residues long. Trimming took 3 bases from V and 6 from J, leaving 8 bases between them. CDR3 amino acids: CASSFGGAEAFF. The CDR3 DNA follows: TGTGCCAGCAGTTTCGGGGGGGCTGAAGCTTTCTTT.